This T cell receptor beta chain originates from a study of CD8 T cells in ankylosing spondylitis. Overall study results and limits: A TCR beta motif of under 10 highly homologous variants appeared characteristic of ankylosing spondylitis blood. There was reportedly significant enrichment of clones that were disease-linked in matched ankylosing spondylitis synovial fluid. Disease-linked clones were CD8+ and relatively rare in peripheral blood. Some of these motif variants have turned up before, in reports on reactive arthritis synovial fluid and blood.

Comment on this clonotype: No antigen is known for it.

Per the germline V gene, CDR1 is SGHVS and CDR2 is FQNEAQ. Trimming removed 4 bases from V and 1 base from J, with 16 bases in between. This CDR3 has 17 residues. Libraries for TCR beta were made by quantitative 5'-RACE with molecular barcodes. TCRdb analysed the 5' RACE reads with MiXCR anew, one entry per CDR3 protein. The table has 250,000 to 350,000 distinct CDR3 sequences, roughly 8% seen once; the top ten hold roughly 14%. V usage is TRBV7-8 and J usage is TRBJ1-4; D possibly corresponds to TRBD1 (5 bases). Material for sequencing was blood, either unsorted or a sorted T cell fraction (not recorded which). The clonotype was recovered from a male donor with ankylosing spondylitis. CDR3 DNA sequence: TGTGCCAGCAGCTCATGGGGACGGGGAATAACTAATGAAAAACTGTTTTTT. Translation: CASSSWGRGITNEKLFF.